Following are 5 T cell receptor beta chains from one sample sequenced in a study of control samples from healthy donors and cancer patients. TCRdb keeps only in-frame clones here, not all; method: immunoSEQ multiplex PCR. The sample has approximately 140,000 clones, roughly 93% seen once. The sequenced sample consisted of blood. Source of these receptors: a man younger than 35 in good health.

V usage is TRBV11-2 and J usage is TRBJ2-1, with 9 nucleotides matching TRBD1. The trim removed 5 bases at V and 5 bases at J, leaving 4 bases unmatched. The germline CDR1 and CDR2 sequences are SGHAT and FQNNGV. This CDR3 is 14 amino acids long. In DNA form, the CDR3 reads TGTGCCAGCAGCGTAGGGACAGGGAACAATGAGCAGTTCTTC. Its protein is CASSVGTGNNEQFF.

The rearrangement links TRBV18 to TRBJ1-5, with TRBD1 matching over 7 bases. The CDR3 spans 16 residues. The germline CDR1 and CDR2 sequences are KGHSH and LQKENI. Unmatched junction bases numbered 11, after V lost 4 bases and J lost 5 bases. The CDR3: CASSLLTGRVDQPQHF. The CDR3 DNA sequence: TGTGCCAGCTCACTGTTGACAGGGCGGGTAGATCAGCCCCAGCATTTT.

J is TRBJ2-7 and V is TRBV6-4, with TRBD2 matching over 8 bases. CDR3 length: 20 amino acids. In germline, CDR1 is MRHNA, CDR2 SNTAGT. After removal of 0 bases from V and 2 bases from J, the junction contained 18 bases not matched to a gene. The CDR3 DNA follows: TGTGCCAGCAGTGACTCTCTCCGAACCGCCGGGAGGGGGGGGACCTACGAGCAGTACTTC. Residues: CASSDSLRTAGRGGTYEQYF.

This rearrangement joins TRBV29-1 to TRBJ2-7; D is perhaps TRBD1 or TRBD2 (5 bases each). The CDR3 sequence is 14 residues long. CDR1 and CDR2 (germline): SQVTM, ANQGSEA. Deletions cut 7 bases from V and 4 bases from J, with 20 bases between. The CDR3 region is CSADLGTGLYEQYF. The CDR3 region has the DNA TGCAGCGCCGATTTGGGGACCGGACTTTACGAGCAGTACTTC.

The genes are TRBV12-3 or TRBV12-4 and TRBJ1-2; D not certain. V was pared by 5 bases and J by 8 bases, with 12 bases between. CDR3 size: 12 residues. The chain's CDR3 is CASSGMRGGYTF. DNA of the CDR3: TGTGCCAGCAGTGGAATGCGAGGGGGCTACACCTTC.